One sample yielded the 25 T cell receptor beta chains listed below, sequenced in a study of blood T cell repertoires in COVID-19. Here immunoSEQ multiplex PCR was the method, and the copy in TCRdb shows in-frame clones only, minus some. The table lists approximately 170,000 clones, 70% to 90% of them singletons. The sample consisted of peripheral blood. Source of these receptors: a woman aged 60 to 75 with COVID-19, enrolled during active disease.

This chain uses TRBV19 with TRBJ1-5; 9 bases agree with TRBD1. Germline CDR1 LNHDA, CDR2 SQIVND (reference sequence). The CDR3 consists of 14 residues. V shed 6 bases, J shed 6 bases, and the junction held 6 bases outside the gene matches. The CDR3 loop reads CASRATGGFQPQHF. CDR3 in DNA: TGTGCCAGTAGAGCTACAGGGGGCTTTCAGCCCCAGCATTTT.

The CDR3 sequence: CASSAGTPNQPQHF. CDR3 sequence (DNA): TGTGCCAGCAGTGCGGGAACACCCAATCAGCCCCAGCATTTT. J is TRBJ1-5 and V is TRBV27; no clear D. The germline gives CDR1 MNHEY, CDR2 SMNVEV (reference sequence). V dropped 5 bases and J dropped 3 bases, with 11 bases sitting between them. CDR3 length: 14 amino acids.

This clone was found many times. The junction departs from germline at one end; a sequencing error may be responsible. CDR3 DNA: TGTGCCAGCAGTTTTTTGCAGGCTTGGCACTTC. It codes for CASSFLQAWHF. V usage is TRBV28 and J usage is TRBJ2-4; D is ambiguous. In germline, CDR1 is MDHEN, CDR2 SYDVKM. The CDR3 length is 11 residues.

V gene TRBV28 combines with J gene TRBJ2-2, with D unresolved. This CDR3 region has 12 residues. V lost 4 bases to trimming and J lost 6 bases, with 6 bases between them. Germline CDR1 MDHEN, CDR2 SYDVKM. The CDR3 DNA reads as TGTGCCAGCAGTTCTTGGCCCGGGGAGCTGTTTTTT. Its translation is CASSSWPGELFF.

The J gene is TRBJ1-1, the V gene TRBV11-3; possibly TRBD1 for D (5 bases). The V gene lost 1 base and the J gene lost 11 bases, with 23 bases spanning the gap. Looked up from germline, CDR1 is SGHNT and CDR2 is YENEEA. The CDR3 is 16 residues long. DNA of the CDR3: TGTGCCAGCAGCTTAGTTGCCCCCGTGGTGGGGGGTAAGGCTTTCTTT. This codes for CASSLVAPVVGGKAFF.

The CDR3 loop reads CASSLALGGAAPQHF. The CDR3 DNA follows: TGTGCCAGCAGCTTAGCGTTGGGGGGGGCGGCGCCCCAGCATTTT. The V call is TRBV7-2, the J call TRBJ1-5, with D possibly matching TRBD1 (6 bases). The CDR3 runs 15 residues. Germline loops: CDR1 SGHTA, CDR2 FQGNSA. Trimming pared 0 bases from V and 9 bases from J, leaving 15 bases between.

This clone was detected only a few times. CDR3 nucleotide sequence: TGTGCCTGGAGTGTACGTGGGGTGTCCGGGGGCGGGGGTAGCAATCAGCCCCAGCATTTT. Translating gives CAWSVRGVSGGGGSNQPQHF. The rearrangement uses TRBV30 and TRBJ1-5; D perhaps matches TRBD1 (6 bases). Trimming removed 0 bases from V and 0 bases from J, with 24 bases in between. Germline CDR1 is GTSNPN and CDR2 is SVGIG (reference sequence). The CDR3 contains 20 residues.

The V call is TRBV28, the J call TRBJ2-7; 7 bases agree with TRBD1. The V gene's germline CDR1 is MDHEN and CDR2 SYDVKM. CDR3 length: 13 residues. Losses at the gene ends were 3 bases for V and 5 bases for J; bases not matched to a gene: 4. The chain's CDR3 is CASSFLDRDEQYF. CDR3 bases: TGTGCCAGCAGTTTCCTTGACAGGGACGAGCAGTACTTC. The whole variable domain, remainder taken from reference TRBV28 and TRBJ2-7, is DVKVTQSSRYLVKRTGEKVFLECVQDMDHENMFWYRQDPGLGLRLIYFSYDVKMKEKGDIPEGYSVSREKKERFSLILESASTNQTSMYLCASSFLDRDEQYFGPGTRLTVT.

V usage is TRBV5-1 and J usage is TRBJ1-4; TRBD1 might be the D (6 bases). Germline V CDR1 and CDR2: SGHRS, YFSETQ. This CDR3 region has 15 residues. With 0 bases removed from V and 5 bases from J, the gap between germline ends came to 11 bases. The DNA for the CDR3 is TGCGCCAGCAGCTTGGTGGCAGGGGCCAATGAAAAACTGTTTTTT. This translates into CASSLVAGANEKLFF.

The genes are TRBV24-1 and TRBJ2-5, with a possible D match to TRBD1 (6 bases). This CDR3 has 14 residues. Germline V gene sequence: CDR1 KGHDR, CDR2 SFDVKD. The V gene lost 0 bases and the J gene lost 2 bases, with 6 bases spanning the gap. CDR3 protein: CATSDLGQQETQYF. The CDR3 bases are TGTGCCACCAGTGATTTGGGACAGCAAGAGACCCAGTACTTC.

The chain is built from TRBV6-5 and TRBJ2-1; 8 bases are shared with TRBD1. Per the germline V gene, CDR1 is MNHEY and CDR2 is SVGAGI. The CDR3 is 15 residues long. V dropped 6 bases and J dropped 7; count of bases not matched to a gene: 11. CDR3 residues: CASSGTGWERNEQFF. The CDR3 region has the DNA TGTGCCAGCAGCGGGACAGGATGGGAGAGGAATGAGCAGTTCTTC.

This clone was counted a few times. The chain carries TRBV7-9 and TRBJ2-6, with 8 bases matching TRBD1. The J segment lost 1 base and the V segment lost 5 bases, leaving 13 bases of the junction unmatched. Germline V lookup: CDR1 SEHNR, CDR2 FQNEAQ (reference sequence). CDR3 length: 19 residues. CDR3 sequence reads: CASSPRVRTGFSGANVLTF. CDR3 bases: TGTGCCAGCAGCCCCCGCGTGAGGACAGGGTTTTCTGGGGCCAACGTCCTGACTTTC.

The chain uses TRBV4-1 and TRBJ2-7, with a possible D match to TRBD2 (6 bases). Germline CDR1 MGHRA, CDR2 YSYEKL. There are 15 residues in the CDR3. The ends were cut back, 0 bases at V and 3 bases at J, with 12 bases in the middle. CDR3 amino acids: CASSQDWRENYEQYF. Here the CDR3 DNA reads TGCGCCAGCAGCCAAGATTGGCGGGAAAACTACGAGCAGTACTTC.

This sequence joins TRBV9 and TRBJ1-2; 9 bases match TRBD1. Losses at the gene ends were 4 bases for V and 4 bases for J; bases not matched to a gene: 17. The CDR3 is 18 amino acids. CDR1 and CDR2 from the germline V gene are SGDLS and YYNGEE. CDR3 protein: CASSSLGGQGFFTYGYTF. CDR3 coding DNA: TGTGCCAGCAGCTCGCTCGGAGGACAGGGGTTCTTTACCTATGGCTACACCTTC.

The gene calls are TRBV30 and TRBJ1-5; no firm D call. Trimming took 2 bases from V and 3 from J, leaving 11 bases between them. The CDR3 is 14 residues long. CDR1 is GTSNPN and CDR2 is SVGIG in the germline V gene (reference sequence). Here the CDR3 DNA reads TGTGCCTGGAGTTGGGCCCTGGACAATCAGCCCCAGCATTTT. Its protein product is CAWSWALDNQPQHF.

The table lists this clone with a few counts. The J gene is TRBJ2-7, the V gene TRBV27; 11 bases map to TRBD2. CDR1 and CDR2 (germline): MNHEY, SMNVEV (reference sequence). There are 18 residues in the CDR3. V shed 1 base and J 2 bases; nucleotides not matched to a gene: 10. CDR3 bases: TGTGCCAGCAGTTTATTTCCCCTGGGACTAGCGGTAACCTACGAGCAGTACTTC. Protein sequence: CASSLFPLGLAVTYEQYF.

This clone was observed once. V gene TRBV2 combines with J gene TRBJ1-1; D may be TRBD1 (5 bases). Trimming pared 6 bases from V and 10 bases from J, leaving 15 bases between. This CDR3 is built from 12 residues. CDR1 is SNHLY, CDR2 FYNNEI, per germline. CDR3 nucleotides: TGTGCCAGCAGATTATTAGGGGAAAGAGCTTTCTTT. Translated, it gives CASRLLGERAFF.

V is TRBV7-3 and J is TRBJ2-6, with D possibly matching TRBD1 (6 bases). The CDR3 has 18 amino acids. Germline V CDR1 and CDR2: SGHTA, FQGTGA. Deletions cut 2 bases from V and 0 bases from J, with 14 bases between. The CDR3 sequence: CASSLGQPTSSGANVLTF. For the CDR3, the DNA is TGTGCCAGCAGCTTAGGACAGCCAACAAGCTCTGGGGCCAACGTCCTGACTTTC.

CDR3: CASSPSWGEVNQPQHF. CDR3 DNA sequence: TGTGCCAGCAGCCCTTCCTGGGGGGAGGTAAATCAGCCCCAGCATTTT. This rearrangement joins TRBV7-8 to TRBJ1-5, with TRBD1 as a possible D gene (5 bases). This CDR3 region has 16 residues. Between the trimmed V and J ends, which lost 5 bases and 4 bases, there was a span of 18 bases. Germline V lookup: CDR1 SGHVS, CDR2 FQNEAQ. The variable domain in full, with the rest retrieved from reference TRBV7-8 and TRBJ1-5, is GAGVSQSPRYKVAKRGQDVALRCDPISGHVSLFWYQQALGQGPEFLTYFQNEAQLDKSGLPSDRFFAERPEGSVSTLKIQRTQQEDSAVYLCASSPSWGEVNQPQHFGDGTRLSIL.

This clone was counted only a few times. The chain recombines TRBV4-2 with TRBJ2-7, with a tentative D call TRBD2 (5 bases). CDR3 length: 14 amino acids. V was shortened by 1 base and J by 3 bases, with 10 bases between the two germline ends. Germline assignment: CDR1 LGHNA and CDR2 YNFKEQ. DNA of the CDR3: TGTGCCAGCAGCCAAGGGACTGTCAGCTACGAGCAGTACTTC. This codes for CASSQGTVSYEQYF.

The V and J genes are TRBV27 and TRBJ2-3, with unresolved D. In germline, CDR1 is MNHEY, CDR2 SMNVEV (reference sequence). Trimming removed 1 base at V and 0 bases at J, with 8 bases between. The CDR3 totals 15 residues. CDR3 sequence: CASSLFSTSTDTQYF. CDR3 nucleotides: TGTGCCAGCAGTTTATTTTCTACGAGCACAGATACGCAGTATTTT.

This clone was detected once. The J gene is TRBJ2-7, the V gene TRBV25-1, with D possibly TRBD1 on 5 matching bases. Trimming cost V 8 bases and J 3 bases, with 14 bases left between them. There are 13 residues in the CDR3. CDR1 is MGHDK, CDR2 SYGVNS, per germline. CDR3 region: CASGRGRSYEQYF. CDR3 coding DNA: TGTGCCAGCGGTAGGGGCAGAAGCTACGAGCAGTACTTC.

The chain recombines TRBV5-6 with TRBJ1-2; D possibly corresponds to TRBD1 (5 bases). Germline V gives CDR1 SGHDT, CDR2 YYEEEE. The CDR3 extends over 14 amino acids. V shed 0 bases and J shed 4 bases, with 10 bases lying between them. CDR3 nucleotide sequence: TGTGCCAGCAGCTTGGTAGGGGTGGGCTATGGCTACACCTTC. Translated, it gives CASSLVGVGYGYTF.

The rearrangement uses TRBV9 and TRBJ1-1, with D perhaps matching TRBD1 (6 bases). Deletions cut 0 bases from V and 0 bases from J, with 9 bases between. The V gene's germline CDR1 is SGDLS and CDR2 YYNGEE. This CDR3 contains 15 residues. The CDR3 spells CASSVGAGVNTEAFF. The CDR3 DNA sequence: TGTGCCAGCAGCGTAGGGGCAGGGGTGAACACTGAAGCTTTCTTT. Filled out from reference TRBV9 and TRBJ1-1, the complete variable domain reads DSGVTQTPKHLITATGQRVTLRCSPRSGDLSVYWYQQSLDQGLQFLIQYYNGEERAKGNILERFSAQQFPDLHSELNLSSLELGDSALYFCASSVGAGVNTEAFFGQGTRLTVV.

The J gene is TRBJ1-2, the V gene TRBV19; 9 nucleotides agree with TRBD1. Germline V lookup: CDR1 LNHDA, CDR2 SQIVND (reference sequence). This CDR3 is 16 amino acids long. V lost 8 bases and J lost 5; bases outside the gene matches: 15. The CDR3 protein is CASRPPPGQGVYGYTF. The CDR3 DNA reads TGTGCCAGTCGGCCACCCCCGGGACAGGGTGTATATGGCTACACCTTC.